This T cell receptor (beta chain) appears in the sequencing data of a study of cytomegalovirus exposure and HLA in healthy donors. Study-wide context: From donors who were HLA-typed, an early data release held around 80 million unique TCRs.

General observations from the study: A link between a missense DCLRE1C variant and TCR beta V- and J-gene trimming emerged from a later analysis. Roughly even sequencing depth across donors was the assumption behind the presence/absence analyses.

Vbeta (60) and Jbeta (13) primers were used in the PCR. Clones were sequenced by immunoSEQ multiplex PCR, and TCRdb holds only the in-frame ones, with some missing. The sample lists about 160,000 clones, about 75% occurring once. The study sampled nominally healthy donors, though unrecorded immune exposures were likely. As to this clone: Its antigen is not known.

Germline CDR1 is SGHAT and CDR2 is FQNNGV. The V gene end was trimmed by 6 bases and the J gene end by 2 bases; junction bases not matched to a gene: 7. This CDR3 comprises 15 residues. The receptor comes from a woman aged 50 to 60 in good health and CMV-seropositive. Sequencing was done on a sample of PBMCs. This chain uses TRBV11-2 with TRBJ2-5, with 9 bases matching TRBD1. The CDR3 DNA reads TGTGCCAGCAGGGAGGGACAGGGATGGCAAGAGACCCAGTACTTC. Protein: CASREGQGWQETQYF.